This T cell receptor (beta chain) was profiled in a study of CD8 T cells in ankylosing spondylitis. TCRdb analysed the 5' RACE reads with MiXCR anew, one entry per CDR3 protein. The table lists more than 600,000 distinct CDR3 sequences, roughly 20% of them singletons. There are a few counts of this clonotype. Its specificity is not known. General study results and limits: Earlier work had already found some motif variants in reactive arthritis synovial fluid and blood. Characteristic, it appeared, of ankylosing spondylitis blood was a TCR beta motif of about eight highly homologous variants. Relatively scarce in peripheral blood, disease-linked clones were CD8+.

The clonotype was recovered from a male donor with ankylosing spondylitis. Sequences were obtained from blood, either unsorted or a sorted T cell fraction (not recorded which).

CDR3 sequence (DNA): TGCAGTGCGATTAGCGGGGGAACCGGGGAGCTGTTTTTT. This gives the protein CSAISGGTGELFF. The V and J genes are TRBV20-1 and TRBJ2-2; 9 positions agree with TRBD2. The CDR3 spans 13 residues. Germline V gene sequence: CDR1 DFQATT, CDR2 SNEGSKA (reference sequence). V shed 6 bases and J 5 bases; nucleotides not matched to a gene: 4.